The source of this T cell receptor (beta chain) is a study of shared clonotypes between healthy human individuals. Study-level findings and limits: A reduction in generation probabilities was seen for non-shared clonotypes relative to those shared by all four donors.

The ends lost 5 bases at V and 4 bases at J; junction bases unmatched: 3. This CDR3 spans 13 amino acids. Germline assignment: CDR1 SEHNR and CDR2 FQNEAQ (reference sequence). About this clone itself: Its antigen is undetermined. The same CDR3 also results from other DNA sequences found in this sample.

Genomic DNA of every subset was divided equally among multiple immunoSEQ plates. Original methodology: Filtering of immunoSEQ junctional sequences could not match full-length read filtering. Assay: immunoSEQ multiplex PCR; the TCRdb copy retains only in-frame clones and omits some. D and trimming were read from the DNA, whereas the V and J calls and clone size are those reported in that table. Seen here are over 2 million clones, 85% to 95% observed once, and the top ten hold roughly 0.34%. This clonotype was obtained from a man aged 18 to 30 in good health. Some clones in this sample may be carry-over from other donors' samples. Specimen: naive CD4+ T cells from PBMCs. Noted subset: CD45RA+ positively selected. The chain links TRBV7-9 to TRBJ1-1; 8 bases align to TRBD1. CDR3 DNA: TGTGCCAGCAGCCGGACAGGGAGCACTGAAGCTTTCTTT. Residues: CASSRTGSTEAFF.